The rows below give T cell receptor beta chains drawn from one sample of a study of T cells in tuberculosis. The method was immunoSEQ multiplex PCR; TCRdb's version includes in-frame clones alone and lacks a portion of them. The data show 25,000 to 35,000 clones, around 90% seen once. Sequencing was carried out using PBMCs. These receptor sequences come from a donor between 10 and 29 years old with latent tuberculosis or without tuberculosis infection. CDR3s include the opening cysteine and the closing phenylalanine or tryptophan. A D gene is named only where the DNA matches it firmly. Size is stated for part of the rows, as once, few or many counts, or as a class when the clone is expanded.

-	TRBV4-3	few	TRBJ1-6	TGCGCCAGCAGCCGTAAAGGGGCCAATTCACCCCTCCACTTT	CASSRKGANSPLHF
-	TRBV27	-	TRBJ2-7	TGTGCCACCGGGGAAACATCCTACGAGCAGTACTTC	CATGETSYEQYF
-	TRBV27	-	TRBJ2-2	TGTGCCAGCAGTTTAACCCCCCGGCAGGGTATGACCGGGGAGCTGTTTTTT	CASSLTPRQGMTGELFF
TRBD1	TRBV7-8	-	TRBJ1-5	TGTGCCAGCAGCACACAACCCGGGACAGTTTTCAATCAGCCCCAGCATTTT	CASSTQPGTVFNQPQHF
TRBD1	TRBV5-1	-	TRBJ1-2	TGCGCCAGCAGCGCCGCCGGGACAGGGGGCCACACCTTC	CASSAAGTGGHTF
-	TRBV5-1	once	TRBJ2-3	TGCGCCAGCAGCTCCGGCACCGGGGCAGATACGCAGTATTTT	CASSSGTGADTQYF
-	TRBV6-4	-	TRBJ1-5	TGTGCCAGCAGGGCGGTATGGGATCAGCCCCAGCATTTT	CASRAVWDQPQHF
-	TRBV6-1	few	TRBJ2-1	TGTGCCAGCAGTGAAGGGAGCTCCTACAATGAGCAGTTCTTC	CASSEGSSYNEQFF
-	TRBV1	-	TRBJ1-5	TGCACCAGCAGCCAAGAGGGACATAGCAATCAGCCCCAGCATTTT	CTSSQEGHSNQPQHF
-	TRBV7-9	-	TRBJ2-7	TGTGCCAGCAGCACGGGGGTCTCCTACGAGCAGTACTTC	CASSTGVSYEQYF
-	TRBV6-1	-	TRBJ1-5	TGTGCCAGCAGTGAAGGCGGACAGCCCCAGCATTTT	CASSEGGQPQHF
TRBD1	TRBV5-1	once	TRBJ1-1	TGCGCCAGCAGCTCCCAGCCGGGACAGGGGAACACTGAAGCTTTCTTT	CASSSQPGQGNTEAFF
-	TRBV6-1	-	TRBJ1-6	TGTGCCAGCACAGGGTATGGGTCACCCCTCCACTTT	CASTGYGSPLHF
TRBD1	TRBV5-1	-	TRBJ1-3	TGCGCCAGCAGCTTAGGGGACAGGGAGGCGAACACCATATATTTT	CASSLGDREANTIYF
-	TRBV2	-	TRBJ1-3	TGTGCCAGCACCTCTGCACAGGGCTCTGGAAACACCATATATTTT	CASTSAQGSGNTIYF
TRBD1	TRBV27	-	TRBJ1-5	TGTGCCAGCAGCTCAAAGGGGACAGATCGAAATCAGCCCCAGCATTTT	CASSSKGTDRNQPQHF
-	TRBV5-5	-	TRBJ1-6	TGTGCCAGCAGCTTGCAGTGGCAGGGAAATTCACCCCTCCACTTT	CASSLQWQGNSPLHF
-	TRBV10-3	-	TRBJ2-4	TGTGCCATCAGTCCACAGGGTGGGAACATTCAGTACTTC	CAISPQGGNIQYF
-	TRBV10-3	-	TRBJ2-7	TGTGCCATCAGTGATGTAGGGGCCTACGAGCAGTACTTC	CAISDVGAYEQYF
TRBD2	TRBV7-2	-	TRBJ2-5	TGTGCCAGCAGCATAGGACTAGCGGGGGTTGAGACCCAGTACTTC	CASSIGLAGVETQYF
-	TRBV5-4	medium-sized	TRBJ1-3	TGTGCCAGCAGCTTTCGGGGTGCTGGAAACACCATATATTTT	CASSFRGAGNTIYF
-	TRBV27	-	TRBJ1-5	TGTGCCAGCGGGGAGGATTTTGAGCCCCAGCATTTT	CASGEDFEPQHF
-	TRBV28	-	TRBJ1-2	TGTGCCAGCAGTTTGGGAGGACTGGGACACTATGGCTACACCTTC	CASSLGGLGHYGYTF
TRBD1	TRBV7-9	once	TRBJ2-2	TGTGCCAGCAGCTTCGAGGGGGCAGCCGGGGAGCTGTTTTTT	CASSFEGAAGELFF
-	TRBV5-1	-	TRBJ2-5	TGCGCCAGCAGCTTGACCGGGGTGAATCAAGAGACCCAGTACTTC	CASSLTGVNQETQYF
-	TRBV11-2	-	TRBJ2-7	TGTGCCAGCAGCCACGGGGCATGGAGGGACGAGCAGTACTTC	CASSHGAWRDEQYF
-	TRBV14	-	TRBJ1-6	TGTGCCAGCAGCCAGGTTCGGGGAGTTTGGAATTCACCCCTCCACTTT	CASSQVRGVWNSPLHF
-	TRBV7-9	-	TRBJ1-2	TGTGCCAGCAGCTTAGGACGGCAGGCGGGCTACACCTTC	CASSLGRQAGYTF
TRBD2	TRBV5-1	-	TRBJ2-1	TGCGCCAGCAGCTTGAGTAGCGGGGGGGCGGCTTACAATGAGCAGTTCTTC	CASSLSSGGAAYNEQFF
-	TRBV5-1	-	TRBJ2-5	TGCGCCACCTCCCCGGGGACACTTCAAGAGACCCAGTACTTC	CATSPGTLQETQYF
TRBD2	TRBV5-1	-	TRBJ2-2	TGCGCCAGCAGCTTGACGGGGGGCACCGGGGAGCTGTTTTTT	CASSLTGGTGELFF